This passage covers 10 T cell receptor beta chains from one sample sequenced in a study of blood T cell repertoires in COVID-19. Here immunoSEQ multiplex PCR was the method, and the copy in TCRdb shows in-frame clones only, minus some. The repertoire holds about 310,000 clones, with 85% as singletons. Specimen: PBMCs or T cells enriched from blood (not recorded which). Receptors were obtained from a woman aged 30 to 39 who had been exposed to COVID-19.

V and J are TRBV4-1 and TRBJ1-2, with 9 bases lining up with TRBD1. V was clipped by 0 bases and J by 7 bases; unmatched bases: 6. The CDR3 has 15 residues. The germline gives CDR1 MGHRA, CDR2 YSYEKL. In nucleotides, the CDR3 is TGCGCCAGCAGCCAAGAGACAGGGGGAAGAGGTGGCTACACCTTC. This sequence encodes CASSQETGGRGGYTF.

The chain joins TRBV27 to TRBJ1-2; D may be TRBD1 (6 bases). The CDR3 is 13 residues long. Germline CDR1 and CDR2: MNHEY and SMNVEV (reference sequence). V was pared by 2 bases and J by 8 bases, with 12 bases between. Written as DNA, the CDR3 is TGTGCCAGCAGTTTAAACAGGGTGGGGGGCTACACCTTC. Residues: CASSLNRVGGYTF.

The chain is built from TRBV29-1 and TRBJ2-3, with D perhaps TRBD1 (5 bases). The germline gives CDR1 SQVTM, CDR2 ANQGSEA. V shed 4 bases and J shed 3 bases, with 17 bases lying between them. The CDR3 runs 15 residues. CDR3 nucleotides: TGCAGCGTTGCCCCGACAGACAAGAGGACAGATACGCAGTATTTT. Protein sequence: CSVAPTDKRTDTQYF.

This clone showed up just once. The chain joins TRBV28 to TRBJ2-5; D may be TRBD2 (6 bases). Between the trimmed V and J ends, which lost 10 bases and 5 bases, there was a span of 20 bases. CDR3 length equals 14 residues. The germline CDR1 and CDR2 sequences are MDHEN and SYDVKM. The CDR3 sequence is CAIESGTGAETQYF. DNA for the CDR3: TGTGCCATAGAATCCGGGACTGGAGCGGAGACCCAGTACTTC.

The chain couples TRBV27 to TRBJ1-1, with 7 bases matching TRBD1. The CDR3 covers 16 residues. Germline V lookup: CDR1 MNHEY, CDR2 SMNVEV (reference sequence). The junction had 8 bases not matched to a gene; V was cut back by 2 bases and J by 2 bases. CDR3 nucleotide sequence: TGTGCCAGCAGTTTAATGGGACAGATTATTAACACTGAAGCTTTCTTT. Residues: CASSLMGQIINTEAFF.

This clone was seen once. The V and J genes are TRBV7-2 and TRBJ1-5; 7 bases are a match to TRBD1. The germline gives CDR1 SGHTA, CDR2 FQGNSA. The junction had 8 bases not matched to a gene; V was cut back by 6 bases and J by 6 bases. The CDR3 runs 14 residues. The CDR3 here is CASRRGAGGQPQHF. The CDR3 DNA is TGTGCCAGCAGGAGGGGGGCAGGGGGTCAGCCCCAGCATTTT.

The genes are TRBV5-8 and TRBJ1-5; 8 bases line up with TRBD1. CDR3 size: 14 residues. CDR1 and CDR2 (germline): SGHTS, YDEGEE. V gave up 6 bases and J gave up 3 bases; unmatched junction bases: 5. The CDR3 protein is CASIKTGVNQPQHF. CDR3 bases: TGTGCCAGCATCAAGACAGGGGTCAATCAGCCCCAGCATTTT.

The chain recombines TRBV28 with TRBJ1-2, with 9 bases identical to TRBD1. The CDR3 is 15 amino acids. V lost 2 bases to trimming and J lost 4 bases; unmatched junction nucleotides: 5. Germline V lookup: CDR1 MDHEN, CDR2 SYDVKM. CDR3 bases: TGTGCCAGCAGTTTAAGACAGGGGGGATTCTATGGCTACACCTTC. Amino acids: CASSLRQGGFYGYTF.

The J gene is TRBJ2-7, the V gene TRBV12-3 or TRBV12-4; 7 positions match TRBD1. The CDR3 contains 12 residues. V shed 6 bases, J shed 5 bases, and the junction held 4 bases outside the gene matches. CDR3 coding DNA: TGTGCCAGCAGAACAGGGGTCCACGAGCAGTACTTC. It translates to CASRTGVHEQYF.

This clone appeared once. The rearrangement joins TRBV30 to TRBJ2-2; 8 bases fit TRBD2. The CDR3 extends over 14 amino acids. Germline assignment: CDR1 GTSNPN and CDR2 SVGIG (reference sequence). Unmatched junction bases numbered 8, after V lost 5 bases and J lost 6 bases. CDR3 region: CAWRPAGVPGELFF. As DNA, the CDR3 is TGTGCCTGGCGCCCAGCGGGAGTCCCCGGGGAGCTGTTTTTT.